This T cell receptor (beta chain) stems from a study of blood T cell repertoires in COVID-19. Study in general: COVID-19 samples from acute and convalescent phases originated in the United States, Italy and Spain.

Some clones are missing from TCRdb's copy, which holds only in-frame ones; the method was immunoSEQ multiplex PCR. The table shows roughly 400,000 clones, with around 89% occurring only once. Trimming at V came to 7 bases and at J to 3 bases, leaving 19 bases not matched to a gene. This CDR3 is built from 18 residues. Looked up from germline, CDR1 is SGHAT and CDR2 is FQNNGV. Recovery meant two consecutive negative NP/OP PCR tests, professional clearance, or resolved symptoms. The V gene is TRBV11-2, the J gene TRBJ2-5; 8 bases are shared with TRBD2. The TCR sequence derives from a man younger than 40 who had recovered from COVID-19. Sequencing was done on a sample of PBMCs or T cells enriched from blood (not recorded which). CDR3: CASNKRGTRGTVEETQYF. The CDR3 region has the DNA TGTGCCAGCAACAAGCGGGGGACGAGAGGGACGGTGGAAGAGACCCAGTACTTC.